This T cell receptor beta chain was found in a study of blood T cell repertoires in COVID-19. Study details: Samples of COVID-19 (acute and convalescent) were obtained from the United States, Italy and Spain. Nucleic acid was either cDNA or gDNA, and it came from T cells, B-cell-depleted T cells, or PBMCs.

Original handling: Amplification with reference gene primers provided the estimates of nucleated cell counts. Data came from immunoSEQ multiplex PCR; TCRdb stores just in-frame clones and leaves some out. V and J calls and clone size are as listed in that table; D and trimming were resolved from the DNA. The repertoire holds 40,000 to 60,000 clones, with around 83% as singletons. Sequenced input: peripheral blood. The origin of this receptor is a man aged 45-60 years with acute or convalescent COVID-19.

The CDR3 spells CASSLRGETQYF. In DNA, the CDR3 is TGTGCCAGCAGTTTAAGGGGGGAGACCCAGTACTTC. The chain uses TRBV27 and TRBJ2-5; possibly TRBD1 for D (6 bases). Germline V gives CDR1 MNHEY, CDR2 SMNVEV (reference sequence). This CDR3 spans 12 amino acids. V was shortened by 2 bases and J by 5 bases, with 6 bases between the two germline ends.